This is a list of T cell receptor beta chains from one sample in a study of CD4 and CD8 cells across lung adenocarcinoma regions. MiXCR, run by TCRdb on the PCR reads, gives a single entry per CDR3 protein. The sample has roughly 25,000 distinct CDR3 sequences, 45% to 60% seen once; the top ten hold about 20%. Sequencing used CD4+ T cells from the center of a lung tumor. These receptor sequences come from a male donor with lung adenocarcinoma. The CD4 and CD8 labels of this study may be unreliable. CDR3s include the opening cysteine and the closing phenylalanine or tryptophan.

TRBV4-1,CASSLVGQGDEQFF
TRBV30,CAWSSSGTFGTEAFF
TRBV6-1,CASSEQQGNTEAFF
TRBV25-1,CASSTTGLAGGPLYEQYF
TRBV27,CASSFGTGFHEQYF
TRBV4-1,CASSKMTSGARDGYTF
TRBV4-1,CASSQTVQGAQTQYF
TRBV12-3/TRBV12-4,CASSLRLVLSYEQYF
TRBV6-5,CASSYSAGADIQYF
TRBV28,CASSLGTGVSYTF
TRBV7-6,CASSLEPAGGFGELFF
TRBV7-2,CASSLELAVNEQFF
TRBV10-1,CASSDYSGRRTDTQYF
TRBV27,CASSFTREDTQYF
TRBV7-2,CASSFGLTGGYGYTF
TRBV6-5,CASSYQLAVFTGTLFF
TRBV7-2,CASSLAGHLGRCTTDIQYF
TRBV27,CASSPGRGACGTETQYF
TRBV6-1,CASSWALAGGGETQYF
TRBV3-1,CASSQRTYEQYF
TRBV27,CASREGPGSRDQDTQYF
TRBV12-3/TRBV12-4,CASSLSPLPQVGIQYF
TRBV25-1,CASISGGVYNEQFF
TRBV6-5,CARRLQSGSPEALFF
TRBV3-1,CASSQGYEQFF
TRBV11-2,CASSLGAADYNAQFF
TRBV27,CAAGPGFQDTDTQYF
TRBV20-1,CSARGRGGRYNEQFF
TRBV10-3,CAIRDSTEAFF
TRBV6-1,CASRSGTGETQYF
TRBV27,CASSLQGGLNTEAFF
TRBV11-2,CASSLAGTGVEQYF
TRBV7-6,CARGPQLVAALTQFF
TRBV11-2,CASSPELGPYNEQFF
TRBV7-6,CASSLRVAGQSTDTQYF
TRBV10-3,CALSLQSGSTGAQYF
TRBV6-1,CASSVAWTSGSMGDEQFF
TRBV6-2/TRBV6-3,CASSYPTAFSYGYTF
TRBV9,CSSGGLGGFGQETQYF
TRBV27,CVGRTGLSTGTLYF
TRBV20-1,CSGSVFWTSGEETQYF
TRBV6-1,CASSLGGTGRGNEQFF
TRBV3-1,CASSSYNEQFF
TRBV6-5,CATAVMGGGFTDTQYF
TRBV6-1,CGSSDGSTDTQYF
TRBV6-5,CASSYSEGGAYEQYF
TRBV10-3,CARSLQAVSTGALYF
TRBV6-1,CASILAGVADTQYF
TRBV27,CASSLGWIDTQYF
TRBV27,CASMPTPPRETQYF
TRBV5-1,CASSLQVLAGNTDTQYF
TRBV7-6,CASSLEWTGYNEQFF
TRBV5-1,CASSSPQGSGANDLNF
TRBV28,CASSLSSGTGYTF
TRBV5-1,CDSSGGLAGGLLYNEQYF
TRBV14,CASSPHRDPNTEAFF
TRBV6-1,CASRVPGVSTGELFF